The 21 T cell receptor beta chains reported below all come from one sample, sequenced in a study of blood T cells in healthy people across ages. Combining a sample-barcoded 5' primer with a J-beta primer mix, a second PCR ran for about 7 to 11 cycles. TCRdb re-analysed the 5' RACE reads in MiXCR, keeping a single row per CDR3 protein. Among roughly 1,800,000 distinct CDR3 sequences listed, around 48% were seen once. The sequencing input was blood. These receptors all come from a woman aged 40 to 50 in good health.

The chain uses TRBV4-2 and TRBJ1-1, with 7 bases lining up with TRBD1. The CDR3 is 15 residues long. Germline trimming cut 4 bases from V and 1 base from J; bases unmatched to any gene: 6. Germline lookup yields CDR1 LGHNA and CDR2 YNFKEQ. This CDR3 is CASSPTRTGNTEAFF. CDR3 nucleotides: TGTGCCAGCAGCCCCACTAGGACAGGGAACACTGAAGCTTTCTTT.

The chain has TRBV24-1 and TRBJ2-3; no definite D call. Germline-derived CDR1 and CDR2 are KGHDR and SFDVKD. V was clipped by 0 bases and J by 7 bases, with 4 bases between them. CDR3 length: 12 residues. The CDR3 spells CATSDLLNTQYF. CDR3 in DNA: TGTGCCACCAGTGATTTGCTAAATACGCAGTATTTT.

In this sample, this clonotype turned up once. The V gene is TRBV9, the J gene TRBJ2-1; 8 nucleotides line up with TRBD1. The J call may be incorrect, as the DNA end agrees better with TRBJ2-7. Germline assignment: CDR1 SGDLS and CDR2 YYNGEE. This CDR3 contains 15 residues. The CDR3 DNA sequence: TGTGCCAGCAGCCGAGGGGGACAGGTTTGGGACGAGCAGTACTTC. Translated, it gives CASSRGGQVWDEQYF.

The J gene is TRBJ2-5, the V gene TRBV12-3 or TRBV12-4; 9 bases align to TRBD1. J was trimmed by 2 bases and V by 3 bases; bases with no gene match: 4. The CDR3 has 15 amino acids. DNA of the CDR3: TGTGCCAGCAGTTTGGGGACAGGGAATCAAGAGACCCAGTACTTC. Encoded protein: CASSLGTGNQETQYF.

This clonotype was seen a handful of times. This chain joins TRBV6-2 or TRBV6-3 and TRBJ2-5, with D possibly matching TRBD2 (5 bases). This CDR3 spans 14 amino acids. CDR1 MNHEY and CDR2 SVGEGT come from the germline V gene. V was shortened by 7 bases and J by 1 base, with 13 bases between the two germline ends. CDR3: CASKGASSQETQYF. The CDR3 DNA follows: TGTGCCAGCAAGGGAGCGTCCTCCCAAGAGACCCAGTACTTC.

J is TRBJ1-2 and V is TRBV28, with a tentative D call TRBD1 (6 bases). Germline V lookup: CDR1 MDHEN, CDR2 SYDVKM. This CDR3 region has 13 residues. V was pared by 5 bases and J by 6 bases, with 13 bases between. The CDR3 DNA sequence: TGTGCCAGCAGTGGGTTACAGGGTAATGGCTACACCTTC. It yields the protein CASSGLQGNGYTF.

This rearrangement joins TRBV5-6 to TRBJ2-1; D assignment may be TRBD1 or TRBD2 (6 bases each). In germline, CDR1 is SGHDT, CDR2 YYEEEE. Trimming pared 1 base from V and 13 bases from J, leaving 12 bases between. The CDR3 is 12 residues long. The CDR3 protein is CASSLKGGAQFF. The CDR3 DNA sequence: TGTGCCAGCAGCTTGAAGGGGGGCGCACAGTTCTTC.

V usage is TRBV6-6 and J usage is TRBJ1-1; no clear D. The V end was cut by 5 bases, the J end by 0 bases, with 10 bases between. CDR1 MNHNY and CDR2 SVGAGI come from the germline V gene (reference sequence). The CDR3 runs to 14 residues. CDR3: CASSTTRLNTEAFF. DNA of the CDR3: TGTGCCAGCAGTACAACAAGGTTGAACACTGAAGCTTTCTTT.

The rearrangement links TRBV2 to TRBJ2-3, with no clear D. Germline CDR1 SNHLY, CDR2 FYNNEI. CDR3 length: 15 amino acids. Trimming took 3 bases from V and 0 from J, leaving 10 bases between them. The CDR3 loop is CASSDVRSSTDTQYF. The CDR3 bases are TGTGCCAGCAGTGATGTCAGGTCTAGCACAGATACGCAGTATTTT.

In its sample, this clonotype was seen a few times. This rearrangement joins TRBV11-2 to TRBJ2-5; TRBD2 is a possible D gene (6 bases). The CDR3 totals 17 residues. The V gene's germline CDR1 is SGHAT and CDR2 FQNNGV. Trimming cost V 3 bases and J 3 bases, with 20 bases left between them. The CDR3 is CASSFTTDGLLKETQYF. The CDR3 DNA sequence: TGTGCCAGCAGCTTCACCACCGACGGACTACTCAAAGAGACCCAGTACTTC.

The chain employs TRBV28 and TRBJ2-3, with unresolved D. The CDR3 contains 15 residues. Germline CDR1 MDHEN, CDR2 SYDVKM. V dropped 1 base and J dropped 3 bases, with 11 bases sitting between them. This chain's CDR3 is CASSLLTPETDTQYF. The CDR3 nucleotides read TGTGCCAGCAGTTTATTGACACCCGAGACAGATACGCAGTATTTT.

The chain joins TRBV5-1 to TRBJ1-4; 9 positions agree with TRBD1. The CDR3 has 15 amino acids. Germline V CDR1 and CDR2: SGHRS, YFSETQ. Unmatched junction bases numbered 8, after V lost 4 bases and J lost 7 bases. The CDR3 here is CASSNSGTGSEKLFF. The CDR3 nucleotides read TGCGCCAGCAGCAATTCCGGGACAGGGAGTGAAAAACTGTTTTTT. The complete variable domain, with remaining parts taken from reference TRBV5-1 and TRBJ1-4, reads KAGVTQTPRYLIKTRGQQVTLSCSPISGHRSVSWYQQTPGQGLQFLFEYFSETQRNKGNFPGRFSGRQFSNSRSEMNVSTLELGDSALYLCASSNSGTGSEKLFFGSGTQLSVL.

The chain joins TRBV6-2 or TRBV6-3 to TRBJ1-5; a possible D gene is TRBD1 (5 bases). The CDR3 loop spans 16 amino acids. The V and J ends lost 0 bases and 4 bases respectively, with 13 bases between them. Germline CDR1 and CDR2: MNHEY and SVGEGT. CDR3 loop: CASSYSRGASNQPQHF. CDR3 DNA: TGTGCCAGCAGTTACTCGAGAGGGGCCTCAAATCAGCCCCAGCATTTT.

The chain employs TRBV7-2 and TRBJ2-3; 9 bases match TRBD2. CDR3 length: 16 amino acids. Trimming took 5 bases from V and 1 from J; bases not matched to a gene: 7. Looked up from germline, CDR1 is SGHTA and CDR2 is FQGNSA. In DNA, the CDR3 is TGTGCCAGCAGCACTCCTCGCGGGGGGGGCACAGATACGCAGTATTTT. It codes for CASSTPRGGGTDTQYF.

This clonotype was seen only a few times. The rearrangement joins TRBV3-1 to TRBJ2-6; TRBD2 matches 9 bases. Germline CDR1 LGHDT, CDR2 YNNKEL (reference sequence). There are 18 residues in the CDR3. V was clipped by 1 base and J by 0 bases; unmatched bases: 4. CDR3 region: CASSQGLAGPSGANVLTF. In nucleotides, the CDR3 is TGTGCCAGCAGCCAAGGGCTAGCGGGGCCCTCTGGGGCCAACGTCCTGACTTTC.

J is TRBJ2-1 and V is TRBV6-5, with D tentatively TRBD1 or TRBD2 (5 bases each). The CDR3 runs to 15 residues. V lost 10 bases and J lost 5, with 21 bases in between. The V gene's germline CDR1 is MNHEY and CDR2 SVGAGI. The CDR3 protein is CATSSWLRGDNEQFF. The DNA of the CDR3 is TGTGCCACGTCCTCCTGGTTGAGGGGCGACAATGAGCAGTTCTTC.

This chain connects TRBV25-1 to TRBJ2-1, with a possible D match to TRBD1 (6 bases). The CDR3 loop spans 13 amino acids. Trimming pared 5 bases from V and 7 bases from J, leaving 12 bases between. CDR1 is MGHDK, CDR2 SYGVNS, per germline. In nucleotides, the CDR3 is TGTGCCAGCAGTAAGACAGGCCTTAATGAGCAGTTCTTC. It translates to CASSKTGLNEQFF.

The sample holds one count of this clonotype. The chain carries TRBV7-2 and TRBJ2-1, with 7 bases fitting TRBD1. V lost 6 bases and J lost 7; bases outside the gene matches: 12. The CDR3 contains 15 residues. Germline V CDR1 and CDR2: SGHTA, FQGNSA. CDR3 DNA sequence: TGTGCCAGCAGTTTACAGGGGTTCGGTTGGAATGAGCAGTTCTTC. It specifies CASSLQGFGWNEQFF.

The J gene is TRBJ2-5, the V gene TRBV27, with 8 bases fitting TRBD2. From germline, CDR1 is MNHEY and CDR2 SMNVEV (reference sequence). V shed 5 bases, J shed 0 bases, and the junction held 5 bases outside the gene matches. The CDR3 extends over 15 amino acids. The CDR3 loop reads CASSVTGGYQETQYF. Written as DNA, the CDR3 is TGTGCCAGCAGTGTGACGGGAGGGTACCAAGAGACCCAGTACTTC.

This clonotype occurred a few times. The chain joins TRBV20-1 to TRBJ2-5, with unresolved D. V was clipped by 3 bases and J by 3 bases, with 8 bases between them. The CDR3 extends over 12 amino acids. From germline, CDR1 is DFQATT and CDR2 SNEGSKA (reference sequence). In nucleotides, the CDR3 is TGCAGTGCTAGCGTGGGCAAAGAGACCCAGTACTTC. Amino acid sequence: CSASVGKETQYF.

This clonotype was found a few times. The genes are TRBV4-3 and TRBJ2-2; the D gene could be TRBD1 or TRBD2 (6 bases each). The CDR3 has 16 residues. The ends were cut back, 1 base at V and 2 bases at J, with 11 bases in the middle. Germline assignment: CDR1 LGHNA and CDR2 YSLEER. CDR3 loop: CASSQVWGANTGELFF. The CDR3 region has the DNA TGCGCCAGCAGCCAAGTTTGGGGGGCTAACACCGGGGAGCTGTTTTTT.